The clone carrying this T cell receptor beta chain was counted at least ten times. No antigen is known for it. With V trimmed by 5 bases and J by 5 bases, 9 bases remained unmatched. Germline V gene lookup returns CDR1 LNHNV and CDR2 YYDKDF (reference sequence). This CDR3 region has 15 residues. These data are taken from a study of T cell repertoires in cytomegalovirus infection. Across the study: A matching HLA type, together with CMV infection, was signaled by public TCR beta signatures.

Points from the study as a whole: Of the TCR beta families, the public ones yielded a cumulative frequency that identified carriers of CMV plus the relevant HLA.

TCRdb passed the reads through MiXCR, listing each CDR3 protein once. The sample yields 150,000 to 200,000 distinct CDR3 sequences, around 14% seen once. This TCR was recovered from a human donor in good health (CMV status not recorded). Some clones in this sample may be carry-over from other donors' samples. The chain has TRBV15 and TRBJ2-3, with 8 bases matching TRBD2. Source material: PBMCs. CDR3 loop: CATSRASGRVDTQYF. CDR3 in DNA: TGTGCCACCAGCCGAGCTAGCGGGCGGGTAGATACGCAGTATTTT.